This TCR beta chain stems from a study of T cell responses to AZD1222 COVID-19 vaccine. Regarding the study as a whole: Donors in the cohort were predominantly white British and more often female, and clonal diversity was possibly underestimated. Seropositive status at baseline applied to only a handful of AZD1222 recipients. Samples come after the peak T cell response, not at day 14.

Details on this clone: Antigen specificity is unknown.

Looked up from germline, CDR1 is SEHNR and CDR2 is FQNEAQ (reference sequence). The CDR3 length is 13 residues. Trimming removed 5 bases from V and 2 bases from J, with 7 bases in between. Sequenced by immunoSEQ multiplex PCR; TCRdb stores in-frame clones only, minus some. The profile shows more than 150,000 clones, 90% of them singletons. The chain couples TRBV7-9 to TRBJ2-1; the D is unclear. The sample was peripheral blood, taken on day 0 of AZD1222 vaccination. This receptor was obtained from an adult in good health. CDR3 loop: CASSTSPYNEQFF. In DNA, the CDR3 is TGTGCCAGCAGCACCAGCCCCTACAATGAGCAGTTCTTC.